The 13 T cell receptor beta chains listed next were all sequenced from one sample in a study of blood T cells in healthy people across ages. A sample-barcoded 5' primer and a J-beta primer mix were used in a second PCR of roughly 6 to 11 cycles. TCRdb reanalysed the 5' RACE reads using MiXCR and keeps one entry per CDR3 protein. Altogether roughly 1,800,000 distinct CDR3 sequences are present, less than 50% being singletons, with the ten largest covering around 2.1%. Sequencing was done on a sample of blood. These receptors all stem from a woman between 40 and 50 years old in good health.

This clonotype appeared a few times. CDR3 nucleotides: TGCGCCAGCAGCTTGAATACAGGGCAGGTTGAGCAGTTCTTC. This encodes CASSLNTGQVEQFF. This sequence joins TRBV5-1 and TRBJ2-1, with D possibly matching TRBD1 (6 bases). Germline CDR1 is SGHRS and CDR2 is YFSETQ. Trimming cost V 1 base and J 9 bases, with 14 bases left between them. This CDR3 has 14 amino acids.

About this clonotype: One end of the junction varies from germline; a read error may be responsible. The rearrangement links TRBV5-1 to TRBJ2-6, with D perhaps TRBD1 (5 bases). This CDR3 spans 17 amino acids. Germline V CDR1 and CDR2: SGHRS, YFSETQ. DNA for the CDR3: TGCGCCAGCAGCTTGGCAGACCAACGCTCTGGGGCCAACGTCCTGCCTTTC. Translated: CASSLADQRSGANVLPF.

Written as DNA, the CDR3 is TGTGCCAGCAGTGAACCGGGACAGGGGTCGAGCTACACCTTC. As protein: CASSEPGQGSSYTF. The genes are TRBV25-1 and TRBJ1-2; TRBD1 aligns across 10 bases. CDR1 and CDR2 from the germline V gene are MGHDK and SYGVNS. Germline trimming cut 2 bases from V and 9 bases from J; bases unmatched to any gene: 6. The CDR3 sequence is 14 residues long.

This sequence joins TRBV4-3 and TRBJ1-1; D is perhaps TRBD1 (6 bases). The germline V gene encodes CDR1 LGHNA and CDR2 YSLEER. V was pared by 5 bases and J by 5 bases, with 18 bases between. The CDR3 runs 15 residues. The CDR3 region is CASSYYRETGTEAFF. In DNA form, the CDR3 reads TGCGCCAGCAGCTATTACAGGGAAACCGGTACTGAAGCTTTCTTT.

This clonotype was detected a few times. The J gene is TRBJ2-3, the V gene TRBV29-1, with D hard to call. Germline V lookup: CDR1 SQVTM, CDR2 ANQGSEA. There are 14 residues in the CDR3. The ends were cut back, 7 bases at V and 6 bases at J, with 20 bases in the middle. CDR3 nucleotides: TGCAGCGCCTACAGCCCCGTGTCTGCGGATACGCAGTATTTT. As protein: CSAYSPVSADTQYF.

The J gene is TRBJ1-2, the V gene TRBV29-1; tentatively, D is TRBD1 (6 bases). Looked up from germline, CDR1 is SQVTM and CDR2 is ANQGSEA. V lost 0 bases and J 5 bases, leaving 16 bases between the germline ends. This CDR3 is 15 amino acids long. The CDR3 region is CSVEDFARGEYGYTF. The CDR3, as DNA: TGCAGCGTTGAAGACTTCGCCAGGGGAGAGTATGGCTACACCTTC.

The chain has TRBV6-2 or TRBV6-3 and TRBJ1-2, with D perhaps TRBD1 (6 bases). V gave up 6 bases and J gave up 6 bases, with 20 bases separating them. CDR3 length: 15 amino acids. The germline gives CDR1 MNHEY, CDR2 SVGEGT. The CDR3 is CASSRLPLAGDGYTF. The DNA of the CDR3 is TGTGCCAGCAGCCGTCTACCACTGGCAGGGGATGGCTACACCTTC.

The chain carries TRBV25-1 and TRBJ2-7; tentative D call: TRBD1 (5 bases). Deletions cut 4 bases from V and 2 bases from J, with 12 bases between. Per the germline V gene, CDR1 is MGHDK and CDR2 is SYGVNS. The CDR3 runs 14 residues. The CDR3 loop reads CASSVRVSPYEQYF. In nucleotides, the CDR3 is TGTGCCAGCAGTGTCAGGGTTTCTCCCTACGAGCAGTACTTC.

J is TRBJ2-1 and V is TRBV7-2; 10 nucleotides align to TRBD2. This CDR3 comprises 16 residues. J lost 15 bases, V lost 5 bases, and 19 bases had no gene match. The germline CDR1 and CDR2 sequences are SGHTA and FQGNSA. In DNA, the CDR3 is TGTGCCAGCAGCCCGCGCAACTTGGGAAGCGGGGGGGTTCCGTTCTTC. Its translation is CASSPRNLGSGGVPFF.

The CDR3 loop is CASTRGEGLGYGYTF. In nucleotides, the CDR3 is TGTGCCAGCACCCGGGGGGAGGGGCTGGGCTATGGCTACACCTTC. The chain combines TRBV6-5 with TRBJ1-2; D may be TRBD1 (5 bases). The CDR3 length is 15 residues. Trimming cost V 7 bases and J 4 bases, with 19 bases left between them. Germline V lookup: CDR1 MNHEY, CDR2 SVGAGI.

This rearrangement joins TRBV20-1 to TRBJ2-3; the D gene is possibly TRBD2 (5 bases). This CDR3 comprises 14 residues. Trimming pared 6 bases from V and 4 bases from J, leaving 17 bases between. The germline V gene has CDR1 DFQATT and CDR2 SNEGSKA (reference sequence). The CDR3 loop reads CSARGKFLADTQYF. As DNA, the CDR3 is TGCAGTGCCCGGGGAAAATTTCTTGCAGATACGCAGTATTTT.

There are a few counts of this clonotype. The chain has TRBV9 and TRBJ2-7; 7 bases match TRBD1. Germline CDR1 SGDLS, CDR2 YYNGEE. CDR3 length: 12 amino acids. With 6 bases clipped from V and 6 bases from J, the junction kept 6 bases outside the gene matches. CDR3 amino acids: CASNRQGVEQYF. DNA of the CDR3: TGTGCCAGCAACCGACAGGGTGTCGAGCAGTACTTC. Full variable domain (rest looked up from reference TRBV9 and TRBJ2-7): DSGVTQTPKHLITATGQRVTLRCSPRSGDLSVYWYQQSLDQGLQFLIQYYNGEERAKGNILERFSAQQFPDLHSELNLSSLELGDSALYFCASNRQGVEQYFGPGTRLTVT.

The chain has TRBV12-3 or TRBV12-4 and TRBJ2-3, with unresolved D. The CDR3 sequence is 17 residues long. Trimming removed 4 bases at V and 4 bases at J, with 21 bases between. The CDR3 is CASSSPPAARPPDTQYF. Written as DNA, the CDR3 is TGTGCCAGCAGTTCCCCTCCGGCGGCCCGCCCGCCAGATACGCAGTATTTT.